This passage covers 3 T cell receptor beta chains from one sample sequenced in a study of OX40 agonist ivuxolimab in advanced cancers. This table comes from immunoSEQ multiplex PCR, and its TCRdb copy is limited to in-frame clones, with some not included. The repertoire includes about 28,000 clones, around 84% of them detected once, and over 25% sits in the top ten. The sequenced sample was CD4+ or CD8+ T cells sorted from blood, obtained in a trial of the OX40 agonist ivuxolimab. Receptors were obtained from an adult with an advanced solid tumor such as melanoma, head and neck, liver or kidney cancer.

This clone showed up just once. The chain employs TRBV15 and TRBJ2-7; 7 bases are a match to TRBD2. In germline, CDR1 is LNHNV, CDR2 YYDKDF (reference sequence). Unmatched junction bases numbered 11, after V lost 5 bases and J lost 4 bases. There are 15 residues in the CDR3. The chain's CDR3 is CATSPSGGGPYEQYF. CDR3 DNA sequence: TGTGCCACCAGCCCCTCCGGGGGAGGGCCATACGAGCAGTACTTC.

This chain links TRBV5-6 with TRBJ2-7; weak D call: TRBD2 (6 bases). The J call may not be correct, given that the DNA end is closer to TRBJ2-1. This CDR3 comprises 19 residues. Germline CDR1 reads SGHDT; CDR2 reads YYEEEE. The CDR3 reads CASSSLGRGPEASYNEQFF. The CDR3 DNA follows: TGTGCCAGCAGCTCCTTAGGGCGGGGCCCCGAAGCGTCCTACAATGAGCAGTTCTTC.

The chain is built from TRBV28 and TRBJ2-2; 8 nucleotides agree with TRBD2. The germline V gene has CDR1 MDHEN and CDR2 SYDVKM. V lost 6 bases, J lost 1 base, and 4 bases stayed unmatched. The CDR3 extends over 15 amino acids. The CDR3 DNA follows: TGTGCCAGCAGGGCCAGCGGGGGGAACACCGGGGAGCTGTTTTTT. Translating gives CASRASGGNTGELFF.